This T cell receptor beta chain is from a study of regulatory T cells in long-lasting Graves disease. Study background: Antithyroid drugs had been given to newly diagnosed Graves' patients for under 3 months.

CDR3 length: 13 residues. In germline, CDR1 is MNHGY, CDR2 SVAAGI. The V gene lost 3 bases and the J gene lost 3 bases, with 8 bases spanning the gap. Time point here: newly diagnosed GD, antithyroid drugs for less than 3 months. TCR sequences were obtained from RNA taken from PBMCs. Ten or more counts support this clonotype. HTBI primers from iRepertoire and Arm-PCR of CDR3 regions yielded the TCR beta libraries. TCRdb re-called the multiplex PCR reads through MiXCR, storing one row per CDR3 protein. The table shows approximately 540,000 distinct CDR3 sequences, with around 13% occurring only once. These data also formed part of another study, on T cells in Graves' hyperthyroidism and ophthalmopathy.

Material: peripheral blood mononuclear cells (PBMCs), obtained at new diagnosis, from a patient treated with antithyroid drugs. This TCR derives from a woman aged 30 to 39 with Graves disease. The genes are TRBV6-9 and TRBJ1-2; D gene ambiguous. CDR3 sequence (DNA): TGTGCCAGCAGTTACGGCGCGGACTATGGCTACACCTTC. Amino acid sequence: CASSYGADYGYTF.